This TCR beta chain derives from a study of human T cells and chemical hapten exposure. As concerns this clonotype: Antigen specificity is unknown.

Whole-study results and caveats: After DPC sensitization, TCRs above 1 in 1000 frequency showed no change.

TCRdb independently ran MiXCR on the RACE reads; one entry per CDR3 protein. The table records about 93,000 distinct CDR3 sequences, around 9% of them present only once. The germline V gene encodes CDR1 MNHNS and CDR2 SASEGT. The CDR3 spans 13 residues. V shed 2 bases and J shed 6 bases, with 7 bases lying between them. The sample's time point: healthy volunteer bleed at 2 weeks. Unfractionated whole blood yielded total RNA. Material: whole blood. This TCR came from a female donor in good health. Some clones in this sample may be carry-over from other donors' samples. This rearrangement joins TRBV6-1 to TRBJ2-2; D ambiguous. CDR3 DNA sequence: TGTGCCAGCAGTGAACTTAAGTCCGGGGAGCTGTTTTTT. The encoded protein is CASSELKSGELFF.